Listed below are T cell receptor beta chains from one sample, sequenced in a study of technical replicates of blood from a few donors. Clones were sequenced by immunoSEQ multiplex PCR, and TCRdb holds only the in-frame ones, with some missing. The sample contains around 69,000 clones, roughly 96% of which appear only once. Sequenced material: T cells isolated from PBMCs. The origin of the receptors is a human donor in good health. Each CDR3 is given with its conserved first and last residue. D genes are given only for firm matches. Where a row states a size, it is once, few, many or the class of an expanded clone; other rows omit it.

clone_size	v_call	d_call	j_call	cdr3_aa	cdr3_nt
once	TRBV5-1	NA	TRBJ2-1	CASSLGREGNEQFF	TGCGCCAGCAGCTTGGGGCGGGAAGGTAATGAGCAGTTCTTC
NA	TRBV4-2	NA	TRBJ2-7	CASSQVLSRVSSYEQYF	TGTGCCAGCAGCCAAGTATTGTCGCGGGTGAGCTCCTACGAGCAGTACTTC
NA	TRBV6-1	NA	TRBJ2-2	CASSDGTTNTGELFF	TGTGCCAGCAGTGACGGGACAACGAACACCGGGGAGCTGTTTTTT
NA	TRBV2	NA	TRBJ2-7	CASSEVGPGGIYEQYF	TGTGCCAGCAGTGAAGTGGGTCCGGGGGGCATCTACGAGCAGTACTTC
NA	TRBV28	NA	TRBJ1-1	CASSLPGQNTEAFF	TGTGCCAGCAGTCTCCCCGGTCAGAACACTGAAGCTTTCTTT
NA	TRBV5-1	NA	TRBJ1-5	CASSLDGGQPQHF	TGCGCCAGCAGCTTGGACGGGGGACAGCCCCAGCATTTT
NA	TRBV15	TRBD1	TRBJ1-5	CATSRDRGLSQPQHF	TGTGCCACCAGCAGAGACAGGGGGTTGAGTCAGCCCCAGCATTTT
NA	TRBV7-6	NA	TRBJ1-3	CASSGAFGNTIYF	TGTGCCAGCAGCGGGGCTTTTGGAAACACCATATATTTT
NA	TRBV7-8	TRBD1	TRBJ1-6	CASSPGTGYSPLHF	TGTGCCAGCAGCCCCGGGACAGGCTATTCACCCCTCCACTTT
NA	TRBV7-9	TRBD1	TRBJ1-2	CASRSQGPGYTF	TGTGCCAGCAGGTCACAGGGGCCTGGCTACACCTTC
NA	TRBV27	NA	TRBJ1-2	CASSFHRTYGYTF	TGTGCCAGCAGTTTTCACAGGACCTATGGCTACACCTTC
NA	TRBV27	TRBD2	TRBJ2-7	CASTQLAGGPPYEQYF	TGTGCCAGCACCCAGCTAGCGGGAGGCCCCCCCTACGAGCAGTACTTC
few	TRBV19	TRBD1	TRBJ1-2	CASSIRRRDRGTVGGYTF	TGTGCCAGTAGTATCAGACGACGGGACAGGGGGACCGTCGGGGGCTACACCTTC
NA	TRBV28	NA	TRBJ1-2	CASSLGFYGYTF	TGTGCCAGCAGTCTAGGTTTCTATGGCTACACCTTC
NA	TRBV19	NA	TRBJ1-2	CASSASPGVRGYTF	TGTGCCAGTAGTGCCTCTCCAGGGGTGAGGGGCTACACCTTC
once	TRBV13	NA	TRBJ1-1	CASSRIWETTEAFF	TGTGCCAGCAGCCGAATATGGGAGACCACTGAAGCTTTCTTT
once	TRBV11-3	NA	TRBJ2-2	CASSRTGELFF	TGTGCCAGCAGCCGCACCGGGGAGCTGTTTTTT
NA	TRBV4-1	NA	TRBJ2-7	CASSQGQGSYEQYF	TGCGCCAGCAGCCAAGGGCAGGGGTCCTACGAGCAGTACTTC
NA	TRBV10-3	TRBD1	TRBJ1-3	CAVTSGQGAGNTIYF	TGTGCCGTTACTTCGGGACAGGGGGCTGGAAACACCATATATTTT
NA	TRBV6-5	NA	TRBJ2-3	CASSLGRLGTDTQYF	TGTGCCAGCAGTCTCGGGAGACTCGGCACAGATACGCAGTATTTT
NA	TRBV27	NA	TRBJ2-1	CASSLNGGYNEQFF	TGTGCCAGCAGTTTAAACGGCGGATACAATGAGCAGTTCTTC
NA	TRBV5-1	NA	TRBJ2-2	CASSFRPSITGELFF	TGCGCCAGCAGCTTCAGGCCCTCGATCACCGGGGAGCTGTTTTTT
NA	TRBV6-6	TRBD1	TRBJ1-6	CASSYPGTANSPLHF	TGTGCCAGCAGTTACCCCGGGACAGCTAATTCACCCCTCCACTTT
NA	TRBV11-2	NA	TRBJ1-3	CASSLWQGSSENTIYF	TGTGCCAGCAGCTTATGGCAGGGGAGTAGTGAAAACACCATATATTTT
NA	TRBV28	TRBD1	TRBJ2-7	CASSPHDRERSSYEQYF	TGTGCCAGCAGTCCGCATGACAGGGAACGGAGCTCCTACGAGCAGTACTTC
NA	TRBV28	NA	TRBJ1-2	CASLRGGRYGYTF	TGTGCCAGCCTACGTGGGGGCCGGTATGGCTACACCTTC
NA	TRBV30	TRBD1	TRBJ1-2	CAFKPTQGALYGYTF	TGTGCCTTTAAGCCCACACAGGGGGCCCTCTATGGCTACACCTTC
NA	TRBV9	TRBD1	TRBJ2-1	CASSVDPTRDRRNEQFF	TGTGCCAGCAGCGTAGACCCGACTCGGGACAGGCGCAATGAGCAGTTCTTC
NA	TRBV4-2	NA	TRBJ1-5	CASSQGSTGGASNQPQHF	TGTGCCAGCAGCCAAGGCTCTACTGGGGGGGCTAGCAATCAGCCCCAGCATTTT
NA	TRBV7-9	TRBD1	TRBJ1-4	CASSLGQGNEKLFF	TGTGCCAGCAGCCTGGGACAGGGGAATGAAAAACTGTTTTTT
NA	TRBV5-1	NA	TRBJ2-3	CASSSPQTDTQYF	TGCGCCAGCAGCTCGCCCCAGACAGATACGCAGTATTTT